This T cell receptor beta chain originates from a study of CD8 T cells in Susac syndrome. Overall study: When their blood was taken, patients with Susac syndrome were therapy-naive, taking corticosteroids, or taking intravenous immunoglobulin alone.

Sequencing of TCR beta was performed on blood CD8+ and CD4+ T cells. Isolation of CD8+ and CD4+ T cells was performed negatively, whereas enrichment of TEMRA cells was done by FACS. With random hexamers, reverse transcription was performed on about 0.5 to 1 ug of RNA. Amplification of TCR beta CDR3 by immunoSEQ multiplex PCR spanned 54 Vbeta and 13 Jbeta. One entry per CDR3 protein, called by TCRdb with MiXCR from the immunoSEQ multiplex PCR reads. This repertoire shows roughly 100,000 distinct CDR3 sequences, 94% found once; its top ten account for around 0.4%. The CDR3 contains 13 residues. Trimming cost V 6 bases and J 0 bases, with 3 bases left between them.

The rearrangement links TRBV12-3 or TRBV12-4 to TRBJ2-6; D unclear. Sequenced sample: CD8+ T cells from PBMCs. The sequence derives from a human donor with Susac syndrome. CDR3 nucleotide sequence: TGTGCCAGCAGACCCTCTGGGGCCAACGTCCTGACTTTC. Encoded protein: CASRPSGANVLTF.